Below are 15 T cell receptor beta chains sequenced from a single sample in a study of OX40 agonist ivuxolimab in advanced cancers. Produced via immunoSEQ multiplex PCR; TCRdb's table is partial and in-frame only. The data hold fewer than 90,000 clones, with 85% to 90% observed a single time. The source material was CD4+ or CD8+ T cells sorted from blood, sampled in a trial of the OX40 agonist ivuxolimab. Source of these receptors: an adult with an advanced solid tumor such as melanoma, head and neck, liver or kidney cancer.

The rearrangement joins TRBV29-1 to TRBJ2-2; 9 positions match TRBD1. The V and J ends lost 6 bases and 4 bases, in that order; junction bases with no gene match: 12. The V gene's germline CDR1 is SQVTM and CDR2 ANQGSEA. The CDR3 length is 16 residues. CDR3 loop: CSVPDEGQGGTGELFF. Written as DNA, the CDR3 is TGCAGCGTGCCCGACGAGGGACAGGGTGGCACCGGGGAGCTGTTTTTT.

This clone was observed a single time. V usage is TRBV7-9 and J usage is TRBJ2-3, with 8 bases fitting TRBD1. V shed 1 base and J 3 bases; nucleotides not matched to a gene: 6. Germline CDR1 is SEHNR and CDR2 is FQNEAQ (reference sequence). This CDR3 spans 16 amino acids. CDR3 residues: CASSLGVDRVTDTQYF. The CDR3, as DNA: TGTGCCAGCAGCTTAGGGGTGGACAGGGTGACAGATACGCAGTATTTT.

The rearrangement joins TRBV4-1 to TRBJ2-3; no definite D call. V was shortened by 1 base and J by 4 bases, with 15 bases between the two germline ends. CDR1 and CDR2 (germline): MGHRA, YSYEKL. The CDR3 extends over 16 amino acids. CDR3: CASSQVRIIGPDTQYF. CDR3 nucleotides: TGCGCCAGCAGCCAAGTGCGGATTATAGGCCCAGATACGCAGTATTTT.

This chain connects TRBV6-5 to TRBJ2-3, with D perhaps TRBD1 (6 bases). The CDR3 runs to 14 residues. The V end was cut by 5 bases, the J end by 7 bases, with 16 bases between. Per the germline V gene, CDR1 is MNHEY and CDR2 is SVGAGI. CDR3 nucleotides: TGTGCCAGCAGTCCGGGACATGTAACAAATACGCAGTATTTT. Its translation: CASSPGHVTNTQYF.

The rearrangement uses TRBV30 and TRBJ2-5, with 8 bases lining up with TRBD2. Per the germline V gene, CDR1 is GTSNPN and CDR2 is SVGIG (reference sequence). V was clipped by 3 bases and J by 9 bases; unmatched bases: 9. CDR3 length equals 13 residues. The DNA for the CDR3 is TGTGCCTGGAGGGGGTTGGTAGCGGGGCCCCAGTACTTC. It is translated as CAWRGLVAGPQYF. The entire variable domain, with the rest obtained from reference TRBV30 and TRBJ2-5, is as follows: SQTIHQWPATLVQPVGSPLSLECTVEGTSNPNLYWYRQAAGRGLQLLFYSVGIGQISSEVPQNLSASRPQDRQFILSSKKLLLSDSGFYLCAWRGLVAGPQYFGPGTRLLVL.

The chain couples TRBV5-6 to TRBJ2-3; D remains ambiguous. CDR1 is SGHDT and CDR2 is YYEEEE in the germline V gene. V lost 2 bases and J 5 bases, leaving 9 bases between the germline ends. The CDR3 covers 13 residues. The CDR3 DNA reads TGTGCCAGCAGCTTTTGGGGAAGAGATACGCAGTATTTT. Translating it yields CASSFWGRDTQYF.

This clone is a singleton in its sample. For the CDR3, the DNA is TGTGCCAGCACCCAAAGGGAGACCCAGTACTTC. Its protein is CASTQRETQYF. The J gene is TRBJ2-5, the V gene TRBV28; D is ambiguous. CDR3 size: 11 residues. Germline values: CDR1 MDHEN, CDR2 SYDVKM. V was shortened by 7 bases and J by 5 bases, with 8 bases between the two germline ends.

The chain has TRBV4-1 and TRBJ2-7; the D call may be TRBD1 or TRBD2 (5 bases each). Per germline, CDR1 MGHRA and CDR2 YSYEKL. The CDR3 covers 16 residues. The V gene lost 1 base and the J gene lost 2 bases, with 15 bases spanning the gap. The CDR3 region has the DNA TGCGCCAGCAGCCAAGGAAGGGACCTGTTTACCTACGAGCAGTACTTC. Encoded protein: CASSQGRDLFTYEQYF.

The chain joins TRBV30 to TRBJ1-4; no firm D call. Germline assignment: CDR1 GTSNPN and CDR2 SVGIG (reference sequence). This CDR3 comprises 10 residues. Trimming cost V 4 bases and J 12 bases, with 9 bases left between them. The CDR3 DNA follows: TGTGCCTGGACCCGGGGAGAACTGTTTTTT. This encodes CAWTRGELFF.

The V and J genes are TRBV7-9 and TRBJ2-7; no clear D gene. CDR1 is SEHNR, CDR2 FQNEAQ, per germline (reference sequence). The CDR3 sequence is 13 residues long. With 5 bases removed from V and 1 base from J, the gap between germline ends came to 9 bases. CDR3 nucleotide sequence: TGTGCCAGCAGCCAGTCTTCTTCCTACGAGCAGTACTTC. Translation: CASSQSSSYEQYF. The whole variable domain, filled in from reference TRBV7-9 and TRBJ2-7, reads DTGVSQNPRHKITKRGQNVTFRCDPISEHNRLYWYRQTLGQGPEFLTYFQNEAQLEKSRLLSDRFSAERPKGSFSTLEIQRTEQGDSAMYLCASSQSSSYEQYFGPGTRLTVT.

The chain combines TRBV2 with TRBJ2-1; possible D gene TRBD2, 6 bases. Germline loops: CDR1 SNHLY, CDR2 FYNNEI. The length of the CDR3 is 13 residues. V shed 7 bases and J shed 7 bases, with 14 bases lying between them. CDR3 residues: CASTERRANEQFF. The CDR3 nucleotides read TGTGCCAGCACCGAGAGGAGGGCGAATGAGCAGTTCTTC.

This clone was counted once. V gene TRBV7-2 combines with J gene TRBJ2-1, with a possible D match to TRBD2 (5 bases). The V gene's germline CDR1 is SGHTA and CDR2 FQGNSA. The CDR3 is 15 residues long. Trimming removed 7 bases at V and 2 bases at J, with 15 bases between. The CDR3 DNA reads TGTGCCAGCACCACTAGTATAGGCCCCTACAATGAGCAGTTCTTC. It encodes CASTTSIGPYNEQFF.

The chain has TRBV7-9 and TRBJ2-1; 12 nucleotides line up with TRBD2. Per the germline V gene, CDR1 is SEHNR and CDR2 is FQNEAQ (reference sequence). With V trimmed by 3 bases and J by 3 bases, 0 bases remained unmatched. CDR3 length: 15 residues. The CDR3 spells CASSLGLAGYNEQFF. The CDR3, as DNA: TGTGCCAGCAGCTTGGGACTAGCGGGCTACAATGAGCAGTTCTTC.

This chain joins TRBV19 and TRBJ2-6, with D perhaps given as TRBD1 or TRBD2 (6 bases each). The CDR3 runs 18 residues. Between the trimmed V and J ends, which lost 6 bases and 2 bases, there was a span of 20 bases. The germline gives CDR1 LNHDA, CDR2 SQIVND (reference sequence). The CDR3 sequence is CASRTTGGGSTGANVLTF. The CDR3 region has the DNA TGTGCCAGTAGGACGACAGGAGGGGGGTCTACTGGGGCCAACGTCCTGACTTTC.

The chain is built from TRBV6-6 and TRBJ1-3; no definite D call. CDR3 length equals 16 residues. V lost 5 bases and J 0 bases, leaving 14 bases between the germline ends. CDR1 and CDR2 from the germline V gene are MNHNY and SVGAGI (reference sequence). The CDR3 loop is CASSPGGGLSGNTIYF. The CDR3 nucleotides read TGTGCCAGCAGTCCAGGTGGAGGTCTCTCTGGAAACACCATATATTTT.